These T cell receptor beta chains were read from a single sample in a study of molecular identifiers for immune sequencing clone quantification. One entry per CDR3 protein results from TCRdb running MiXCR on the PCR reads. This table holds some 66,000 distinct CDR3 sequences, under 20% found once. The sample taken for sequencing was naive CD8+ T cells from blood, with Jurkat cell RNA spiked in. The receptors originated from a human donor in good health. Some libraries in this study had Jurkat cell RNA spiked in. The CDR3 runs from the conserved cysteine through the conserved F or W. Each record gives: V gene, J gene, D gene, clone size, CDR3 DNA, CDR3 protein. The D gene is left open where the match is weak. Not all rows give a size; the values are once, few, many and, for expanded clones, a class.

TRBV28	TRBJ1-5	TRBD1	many	TGTGCCAGCAGTTTATCCAGGGGGCAAGGCAATCAGCCCCAGCATTTT	CASSLSRGQGNQPQHF
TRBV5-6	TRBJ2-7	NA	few	TGTGCCAGCAGCTGGGTCGGTAGCGGAGCCTACGAGCAGTACTTC	CASSWVGSGAYEQYF
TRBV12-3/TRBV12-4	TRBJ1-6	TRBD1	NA	TGTGCCAGCAGTCTATGGGACAGGGGAAATTCACCCCTCCACTTT	CASSLWDRGNSPLHF
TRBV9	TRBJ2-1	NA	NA	TGTGCCAGCAGCGTCGAGGGAACCCATTACAATGAGCAGTTCTTC	CASSVEGTHYNEQFF
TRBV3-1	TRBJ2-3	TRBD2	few	TGTGCCAGCAGCCCAGGGGCTAGCGGGAGCCATAGCACAGATACGCAGTATTTT	CASSPGASGSHSTDTQYF
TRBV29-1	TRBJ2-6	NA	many	TGCAGCGTTGAAAGGGTGGGGAACTCTGGGGCCAACGTCCTGACTTTC	CSVERVGNSGANVLTF
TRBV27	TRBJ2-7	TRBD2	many	TGTGCCAGCAGTTCTAGCGGGGTATCCTACGAGCAGTACTTC	CASSSSGVSYEQYF
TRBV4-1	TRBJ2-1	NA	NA	TGCGCCAGCAGACACGCTCCTTCTCTCTACAATGAGCAGTTCTTC	CASRHAPSLYNEQFF
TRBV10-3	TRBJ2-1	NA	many	TGTGCCATCAGTGAAGCCGGTCGGACGAACAATGAGCAGTTCTTC	CAISEAGRTNNEQFF
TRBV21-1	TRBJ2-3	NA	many	TGTGCCAGCAGCAACGAAACGGTTCCTGGACAGGTTCACACAGATACGCAGTATTTT	CASSNETVPGQVHTDTQYF
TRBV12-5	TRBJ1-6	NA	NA	TGTGCTAGTGGTTTGGCAACGGTGGGGTTCCAATCACCCCTCCACTTT	CASGLATVGFQSPLHF
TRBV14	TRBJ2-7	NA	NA	TGTGCCAGCAGCCAAGTGGCCGAGCAGTACTTC	CASSQVAEQYF
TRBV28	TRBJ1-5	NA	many	TGTGCCAGCAGGGATCGCGCGCGGAATCAGCCCCAGCATTTT	CASRDRARNQPQHF
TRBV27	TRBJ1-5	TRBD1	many	TGTGCCAGCAGTTTAGTGGGACAGGGTTCTCAGCCCCAGCATTTT	CASSLVGQGSQPQHF
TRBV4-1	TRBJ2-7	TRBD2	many	TGCGCCAGCAGCCGCGGAGGAGCGGGAGACGAGCAGTACTTC	CASSRGGAGDEQYF